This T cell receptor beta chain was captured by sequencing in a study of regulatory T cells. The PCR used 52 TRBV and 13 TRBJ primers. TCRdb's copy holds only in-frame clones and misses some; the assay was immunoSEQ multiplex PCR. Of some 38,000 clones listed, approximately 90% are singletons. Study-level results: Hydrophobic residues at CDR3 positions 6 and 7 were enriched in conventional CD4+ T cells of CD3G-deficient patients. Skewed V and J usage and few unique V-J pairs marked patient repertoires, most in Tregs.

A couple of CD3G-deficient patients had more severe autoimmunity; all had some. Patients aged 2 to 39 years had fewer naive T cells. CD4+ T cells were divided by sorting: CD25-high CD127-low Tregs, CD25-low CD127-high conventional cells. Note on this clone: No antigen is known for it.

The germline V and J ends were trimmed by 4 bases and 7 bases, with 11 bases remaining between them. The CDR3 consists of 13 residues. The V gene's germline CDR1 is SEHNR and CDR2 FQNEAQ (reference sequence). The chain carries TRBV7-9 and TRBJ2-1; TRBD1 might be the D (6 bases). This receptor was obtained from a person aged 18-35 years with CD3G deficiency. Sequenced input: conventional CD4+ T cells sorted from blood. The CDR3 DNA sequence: TGTGCCAGCAGCTCCTACAGGGTTAATGAGCAGTTCTTC. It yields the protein CASSSYRVNEQFF.